The entry below gives a single T cell receptor (beta chain) sequence along with its context. Its antigen is as yet unknown. These data belong to a study of molecular identifiers for immune sequencing clone quantification. The length of the CDR3 is 10 residues. Germline V gene data show CDR1 as SQVTM and CDR2 as ANQGSEA. The germline V and J ends were trimmed by 6 bases and 7 bases, with 10 bases remaining between them. Study-wide results and limits: Barcode-sharing identical TCR molecules could underestimate highly expanded clone sizes. The share of molecules held by clones above 20 RNA copies was over 97% in effector cells and under 1% in naive cells.

Making the bulk TCR libraries relied on previously described methods and listed TCR primers. Each CDR3 protein is one row after TCRdb ran MiXCR on the PCR reads. The sample has 85,000 to 130,000 distinct CDR3 sequences, roughly 34% seen once. This receptor was taken from a human donor in good health. Some libraries in this study had Jurkat cell RNA spiked in. This chain connects TRBV29-1 to TRBJ2-7; unclear D gene. Specimen: naive CD8+ T cells from blood, with Jurkat cell RNA spiked in. The subset denotes: FACS-sorted CD8+CD4-CCR7+CD45RA+ naive T cells. The CDR3 DNA reads as TGCAGCGTCGGTGGTGGGGAGCAGTACTTC. The encoded protein is CSVGGGEQYF.